A single sample is the source of the 18 T cell receptor beta chains below, sequenced in a study of blood T cell repertoires in COVID-19. Data came from immunoSEQ multiplex PCR; TCRdb stores just in-frame clones and leaves some out. Of tens of thousands of clones in the sample, around 82% were seen once. Sequencing was done on a sample of peripheral blood. These receptors were collected from a man at least 80 years old with active or convalescent COVID-19.

The chain recombines TRBV3-1 (or the pseudogene TRBV3-2) with TRBJ1-1, with TRBD1 identical over 9 bases. Germline V gene lookup returns CDR1 LGHDT and CDR2 YNNKEL (reference sequence). Trimming took 5 bases from V and 7 from J; bases not matched to a gene: 11. The CDR3 runs to 15 residues. DNA for the CDR3: TGTGCCAGCAGCTACTCAGACAGGGGACAGGGTGAAGCTTTCTTT. Its translation is CASSYSDRGQGEAFF.

The J gene is TRBJ2-7, the V gene TRBV27, with D hard to call. Trimming pared 5 bases from V and 0 bases from J, leaving 14 bases between. The CDR3 is made up of 15 amino acids. Germline CDR1 and CDR2: MNHEY and SMNVEV (reference sequence). CDR3 bases: TGTGCCAGCAGTCGGTATGCGGCGGACTCCTACGAGCAGTACTTC. This encodes CASSRYAADSYEQYF.

This clone appeared once. This sequence joins TRBV28 and TRBJ2-7; 8 bases line up with TRBD1. In germline, CDR1 is MDHEN, CDR2 SYDVKM. After removal of 4 bases from V and 3 bases from J, the junction contained 17 bases not matched to a gene. The CDR3 totals 18 residues. CDR3 sequence reads: CASSSWGTGTGDFYEQYF. The CDR3 coding sequence is TGTGCCAGCAGTTCCTGGGGTACCGGGACAGGAGATTTCTACGAGCAGTACTTC.

The gene calls are TRBV5-1 and TRBJ1-1; tentative D call: TRBD1 (5 bases). CDR3 size: 14 residues. Trimming left V 1 base short and J 3 bases short, with 10 bases between. From germline, CDR1 is SGHRS and CDR2 YFSETQ. The CDR3 nucleotides are TGCGCCAGCAGCTTGACAGGAGATTACACTGAAGCTTTCTTT. Translating it yields CASSLTGDYTEAFF.

The CDR3, as DNA: TGTGCCACATCCCTGGTCGGGGTTCCTGGAAACACCATATATTTT. Its translation: CATSLVGVPGNTIYF. This sequence joins TRBV6-5 and TRBJ1-3, with D hard to call. The CDR3 spans 15 residues. V was shortened by 10 bases and J by 2 bases, with 18 bases between the two germline ends. Germline-derived CDR1 and CDR2 are MNHEY and SVGAGI.

This clone was seen a few times. The rearrangement uses TRBV2 and TRBJ1-5; 7 bases fit TRBD1. The CDR3 runs 14 residues. V gave up 6 bases and J gave up 0 bases; unmatched junction bases: 2. CDR1 SNHLY and CDR2 FYNNEI come from the germline V gene. This CDR3 is CASRGQSSNQPQHF. CDR3 nucleotides: TGTGCCAGCAGGGGACAGAGTAGCAATCAGCCCCAGCATTTT.

The genes are TRBV5-5 and TRBJ2-7; no definite D call. The CDR3 is made up of 12 amino acids. Germline V gene sequence: CDR1 SGHKS, CDR2 YYEKEE (reference sequence). Trimming took 4 bases from V and 4 from J, leaving 9 bases between them. CDR3 amino acids: CASSPLAYEQYF. The CDR3 DNA sequence: TGTGCCAGCAGCCCGCTGGCATACGAGCAGTACTTC.

V gene TRBV13 combines with J gene TRBJ1-2, with D perhaps TRBD1 (5 bases). CDR1 is PRHDT, CDR2 FYEKMQ, per germline (reference sequence). The CDR3 totals 14 residues. V was shortened by 6 bases and J by 0 bases, with 11 bases between the two germline ends. CDR3 nucleotide sequence: TGTGCCAGCAGGGTACAGGCCCCTAACTATGGCTACACCTTC. Residues: CASRVQAPNYGYTF.

The chain joins TRBV5-4 to TRBJ2-1; either TRBD1 or TRBD2 may supply D (5 bases each). This CDR3 spans 16 amino acids. V lost 4 bases and J lost 1, with 15 bases in between. The germline CDR1 and CDR2 sequences are SGHNT and YYREEE (reference sequence). In DNA, the CDR3 is TGTGCCAGCAGCATGGACTCAAGGGGATCCTACAATGAGCAGTTCTTC. Translating it yields CASSMDSRGSYNEQFF.

This chain links TRBV14 with TRBJ2-7; 13 bases agree with TRBD2. CDR1 and CDR2 (germline): SGHDN, FVKESK. With 1 base clipped from V and 3 bases from J, the junction kept 6 bases outside the gene matches. The CDR3 extends over 17 amino acids. In DNA, the CDR3 is TGTGCCAGCAGCCAAGTACTAGCGGGAGGGCTAAGCTACGAGCAGTACTTC. This sequence encodes CASSQVLAGGLSYEQYF.

V and J are TRBV9 and TRBJ1-2; D gene unclear. Germline-derived CDR1 and CDR2 are SGDLS and YYNGEE. This CDR3 is built from 14 residues. The ends were cut back, 2 bases at V and 5 bases at J, with 13 bases in the middle. The CDR3 DNA follows: TGTGCCAGCAGCGTTGGAGGGAATGCTTATGGCTACACCTTC. Translated, it gives CASSVGGNAYGYTF.

The chain recombines TRBV9 with TRBJ2-1, with 9 bases fitting TRBD1. CDR1 is SGDLS and CDR2 is YYNGEE in the germline V gene. V shed 5 bases, J shed 4 bases, and the junction held 7 bases outside the gene matches. This CDR3 contains 15 residues. CDR3 sequence: CASRGTGNAYNEQFF. The CDR3 DNA sequence: TGTGCCAGCAGAGGGACAGGGAATGCTTACAATGAGCAGTTCTTC.

V gene TRBV2 combines with J gene TRBJ2-1; D gene ambiguous. The germline CDR1 and CDR2 sequences are SNHLY and FYNNEI. V lost 5 bases and J 4 bases, leaving 12 bases between the germline ends. This CDR3 has 14 amino acids. Here the CDR3 reads CASSRGSAYNEQFF. The CDR3, as DNA: TGTGCCAGCAGTCGAGGATCAGCTTACAATGAGCAGTTCTTC.

The CDR3 DNA reads TGTGCCAGCAGTTATGACAGCTATGGCTACACCTTC. The encoded protein is CASSYDSYGYTF. The rearrangement joins TRBV6-5 to TRBJ1-2, with D possibly matching TRBD1 (5 bases). Germline V lookup: CDR1 MNHEY, CDR2 SVGAGI. The CDR3 has 12 residues. V lost 3 bases, J lost 4 bases, and 6 bases lay in between.

The V gene is TRBV11-2, the J gene TRBJ2-1; 13 positions match TRBD2. The CDR3 is 16 residues long. Germline CDR1 is SGHAT and CDR2 is FQNNGV. The V segment lost 6 bases and the J segment 10 bases; nucleotides outside the gene matches: 12. The CDR3 DNA sequence: TGTGCCAGCAGGCATGCCGGGACTAGCGGGGAGGGAGAGCAGTTCTTC. It encodes CASRHAGTSGEGEQFF. Together with reference TRBV11-2 and TRBJ2-1, the CDR3 gives the full variable domain: EAGVAQSPRYKIIEKRQSVAFWCNPISGHATLYWYQQILGQGPKLLIQFQNNGVVDDSQLPKDRFSAERLKGVDSTLKIQPAKLEDSAVYLCASRHAGTSGEGEQFFGPGTRLTVL.

This clone has only one observation. The chain recombines TRBV4-3 with TRBJ2-1; 16 bases match TRBD2. Germline CDR1 is LGHNA and CDR2 is YSLEER. V lost 5 bases, J lost 6 bases, and 10 bases stayed unmatched. The CDR3 runs 18 residues. The CDR3 DNA reads TGCGCCAGCAGCAAGGGACTAGCGGGAGGGTCGGGGAGCAATGAGCAGTTCTTC. Its protein is CASSKGLAGGSGSNEQFF.

The chain recombines TRBV11-2 with TRBJ1-1; D is ambiguous. CDR3 length equals 14 residues. Germline V gene lookup returns CDR1 SGHAT and CDR2 FQNNGV. Trimming shortened V by 0 bases and J by 4 bases, and 9 bases separated the two germline ends. The CDR3 DNA reads as TGTGCCAGCAGCTTAGAGGAGGGTTCCACTGAAGCTTTCTTT. It translates to CASSLEEGSTEAFF.

The J gene is TRBJ1-5, the V gene TRBV2, with D perhaps matching TRBD1 (5 bases). V was pared by 1 base and J by 3 bases, with 10 bases between. The CDR3 is made up of 15 amino acids. Germline V gives CDR1 SNHLY, CDR2 FYNNEI. The CDR3 bases are TGTGCCAGCAGTGAAGAGGGGTCGGACAATCAGCCCCAGCATTTT. Its protein is CASSEEGSDNQPQHF.